This is a list of T cell receptor beta chains from one sample in a study of cytomegalovirus exposure and HLA in healthy donors. Sequenced by immunoSEQ multiplex PCR; TCRdb stores in-frame clones only, minus some. This table has tens of thousands of clones, 85% to 90% appearing once. The sequenced sample consisted of PBMCs. These receptors came from a boy under 18 in good health and CMV-seronegative. The CDR3 runs from the conserved cysteine through the conserved F or W. Each record gives: J gene, CDR3 length, D gene, V gene, clone size, CDR3 DNA, CDR3 protein. D genes are given only for firm matches. The listing skips clone size in some rows; elsewhere it reads once, few, many or a size class.

j_gene: TRBJ2-1
len: 13
d_gene: TRBD1
v_gene: TRBV5-4
abundance: NA
CDR3nt: TGTGCCAGCAGCCCCGACAGGGGGAATGAGCAGTTCTTC
CDR3aa: CASSPDRGNEQFF

j_gene: TRBJ2-7
len: 11
d_gene: NA
v_gene: TRBV11-2
abundance: NA
CDR3nt: TGTGCCAGCAGCTTCGCTAGAGAGCAGTACTTC
CDR3aa: CASSFAREQYF

j_gene: TRBJ2-7
len: 14
d_gene: TRBD1
v_gene: TRBV19
abundance: NA
CDR3nt: TGTGCCAGTAGTGGAGGGACAGGGACTTACGAGCAGTACTTC
CDR3aa: CASSGGTGTYEQYF

j_gene: TRBJ2-4
len: 17
d_gene: NA
v_gene: TRBV18
abundance: once
CDR3nt: TGTGCCAGCTCACCACCTAGACAGCCTCTAGCCAAAAACATTCAGTACTTC
CDR3aa: CASSPPRQPLAKNIQYF

j_gene: TRBJ1-1
len: 18
d_gene: TRBD1
v_gene: TRBV13
abundance: NA
CDR3nt: TGTGCCAGCAGCTCCCCCGCTGACAGGGCGCGGGGAAACACTGAAGCTTTCTTT
CDR3aa: CASSSPADRARGNTEAFF

j_gene: TRBJ2-7
len: 16
d_gene: TRBD2
v_gene: TRBV10-3
abundance: NA
CDR3nt: TGTGCCATCAGTGGACTAGCGGGGGGGCCAGGGGGCGAGCAGTACTTC
CDR3aa: CAISGLAGGPGGEQYF

j_gene: TRBJ2-7
len: 15
d_gene: NA
v_gene: TRBV4-3
abundance: NA
CDR3nt: TGCGCCAGCAGCCAAGGGAGGGGAATAAGCTACGAGCAGTACTTC
CDR3aa: CASSQGRGISYEQYF

j_gene: TRBJ2-3
len: 16
d_gene: NA
v_gene: TRBV6-6
abundance: NA
CDR3nt: TGTGCCAGCAGTTACTCGATCCGGGTGAACACAGATACGCAGTATTTT
CDR3aa: CASSYSIRVNTDTQYF

j_gene: TRBJ2-7
len: 16
d_gene: NA
v_gene: TRBV6-1
abundance: few
CDR3nt: TGTGCCAGCAGTGAAGACCTGGGGGCAGGGTCCTACGAGCAGTACTTC
CDR3aa: CASSEDLGAGSYEQYF

j_gene: TRBJ2-2
len: 18
d_gene: TRBD2
v_gene: TRBV5-6
abundance: NA
CDR3nt: TGTGCCAGCAGCTTCCGGACTAGCGGGGGCGGAAACACCGGGGAGCTGTTTTTT
CDR3aa: CASSFRTSGGGNTGELFF

j_gene: TRBJ2-7
len: 15
d_gene: TRBD2
v_gene: TRBV11-2
abundance: NA
CDR3nt: TGTGCCAGCAGCTCAAGCGGGGGGCCCACCTACGAGCAGTACTTC
CDR3aa: CASSSSGGPTYEQYF

j_gene: TRBJ1-6
len: 14
d_gene: NA
v_gene: TRBV14
abundance: NA
CDR3nt: TGTGCCAGCAGCCAAGTATCTAGGGGCCCACCCCTCCACTTT
CDR3aa: CASSQVSRGPPLHF

j_gene: TRBJ2-3
len: 15
d_gene: TRBD2
v_gene: TRBV5-4
abundance: NA
CDR3nt: TGTGCCAGCGGCGCTGGGGGCGGGGGGGGGAATACGCAGTATTTT
CDR3aa: CASGAGGGGGNTQYF

j_gene: TRBJ1-1
len: 15
d_gene: NA
v_gene: TRBV5-4
abundance: once
CDR3nt: TGTGCCAGCAGCTGGGGCCGCTCGGCGGACATTGAAGCTTTCTTT
CDR3aa: CASSWGRSADIEAFF

j_gene: TRBJ2-7
len: 14
d_gene: NA
v_gene: TRBV7-5
abundance: NA
CDR3nt: TGTGTCAGAAGCCCCCCTAGCCCACACTACGAGCAGTACTTC
CDR3aa: CVRSPPSPHYEQYF

j_gene: TRBJ2-2
len: 18
d_gene: TRBD1
v_gene: TRBV4-2
abundance: NA
CDR3nt: TGTGCCAGCAGCCCCCACACGCCGGGACAGGGGCTCACCGGGGAGCTGTTTTTT
CDR3aa: CASSPHTPGQGLTGELFF

j_gene: TRBJ2-7
len: 13
d_gene: NA
v_gene: TRBV19
abundance: NA
CDR3nt: TGTGCCAGATACGCGACAGTTTGGTACGAGCAGTACTTC
CDR3aa: CARYATVWYEQYF

j_gene: TRBJ1-3
len: 15
d_gene: TRBD1
v_gene: TRBV6-5
abundance: NA
CDR3nt: TGTGCCAGCAGACTGGGACAGGGCTCTGGAAACACCATATATTTT
CDR3aa: CASRLGQGSGNTIYF

j_gene: TRBJ1-2
len: 14
d_gene: TRBD1
v_gene: TRBV6-5
abundance: NA
CDR3nt: TGTGCCAGCAGTTACGCCGACAGGGCTGATGGCTACACCTTC
CDR3aa: CASSYADRADGYTF

j_gene: TRBJ1-3
len: 15
d_gene: NA
v_gene: TRBV7-2
abundance: NA
CDR3nt: TGTGCCAGCAGTTCCCGGCGCACCCTCGCAGGCACCATATATTTT
CDR3aa: CASSSRRTLAGTIYF

j_gene: TRBJ2-1
len: 13
d_gene: TRBD2
v_gene: TRBV18
abundance: NA
CDR3nt: TGTGCCACCGGACTAGCGGATTACAATGAGCAGTTCTTC
CDR3aa: CATGLADYNEQFF

j_gene: TRBJ2-7
len: 16
d_gene: TRBD1
v_gene: TRBV13
abundance: NA
CDR3nt: TGTGCCAGCAGCATTCGGACAGGTCCAAGCTCCTACGAGCAGTACTTC
CDR3aa: CASSIRTGPSSYEQYF

j_gene: TRBJ1-5
len: 15
d_gene: NA
v_gene: TRBV6-5
abundance: NA
CDR3nt: TGTGCCAGCAGTTACTCCCAGGGAGGAAGTCAGCCCCAGCATTTT
CDR3aa: CASSYSQGGSQPQHF

j_gene: TRBJ1-6
len: 13
d_gene: NA
v_gene: TRBV5-1
abundance: NA
CDR3nt: TGCGCCAGCAGCTTAACAGGGTTATCACCCCTCCACTTT
CDR3aa: CASSLTGLSPLHF

j_gene: TRBJ1-2
len: 13
d_gene: NA
v_gene: TRBV18
abundance: NA
CDR3nt: TGTGCCAGCTCACCATCAGGCAACTATGGCTACACCTTC
CDR3aa: CASSPSGNYGYTF

j_gene: TRBJ2-5
len: 13
d_gene: NA
v_gene: TRBV29-1
abundance: NA
CDR3nt: TGCAGCGTTGAAGTAGGGGAATCGGAGACCCAGTACTTC
CDR3aa: CSVEVGESETQYF

j_gene: TRBJ1-2
len: 15
d_gene: NA
v_gene: TRBV5-4
abundance: NA
CDR3nt: TGTGCCAGCAGCTTGCCGACTCCATCTTACTATGGCTACACCTTC
CDR3aa: CASSLPTPSYYGYTF

j_gene: TRBJ1-1
len: 13
d_gene: NA
v_gene: TRBV4-1
abundance: NA
CDR3nt: TGCGCCAGCAGCCAAGAGGTTCGGTTTGAAGCTTTCTTT
CDR3aa: CASSQEVRFEAFF

j_gene: TRBJ1-1
len: 13
d_gene: NA
v_gene: TRBV6-5
abundance: NA
CDR3nt: TGTGCCAGCAGTTACTCTACTCAGGGGGAAGCTTTCTTT
CDR3aa: CASSYSTQGEAFF

j_gene: TRBJ2-5
len: 15
d_gene: TRBD1
v_gene: TRBV19
abundance: NA
CDR3nt: TGTGCCAGTAGTAGTCGGACAGGGGGCATAGAGACCCAGTACTTC
CDR3aa: CASSSRTGGIETQYF

j_gene: TRBJ1-6
len: 15
d_gene: NA
v_gene: TRBV4-1
abundance: NA
CDR3nt: TGCGCCAGCAGCCAGATACTGACAGGCTCTTCACCCCTCCACTTT
CDR3aa: CASSQILTGSSPLHF

j_gene: TRBJ2-2
len: 14
d_gene: NA
v_gene: TRBV27
abundance: NA
CDR3nt: TGTGCCAGCAGTTCCCGAGGTCGGACCGGGGAGCTGTTTTTT
CDR3aa: CASSSRGRTGELFF

j_gene: TRBJ2-1
len: 15
d_gene: TRBD2
v_gene: TRBV7-8
abundance: NA
CDR3nt: TGTGCCAGCAGCACGCAGGGACTAGCGTCTAATGAGCAGTTCTTC
CDR3aa: CASSTQGLASNEQFF

j_gene: TRBJ2-2
len: 14
d_gene: TRBD2
v_gene: TRBV18
abundance: NA
CDR3nt: TGTGCCAGCATAGCGGGGGGCGCGACCGGGGAGCTGTTTTTT
CDR3aa: CASIAGGATGELFF

j_gene: TRBJ2-3
len: 15
d_gene: NA
v_gene: TRBV4-2
abundance: NA
CDR3nt: TGTGCCAGCAGCCAAGAGGGCGGGGGCGCAGATACGCAGTATTTT
CDR3aa: CASSQEGGGADTQYF

j_gene: TRBJ2-7
len: 18
d_gene: TRBD2
v_gene: TRBV10-2
abundance: NA
CDR3nt: TGCGCCAGCAGTGAGTCGCGTCTAGCGGGCACCGCCTCCTACGAGCAGTACTTC
CDR3aa: CASSESRLAGTASYEQYF

j_gene: TRBJ2-7
len: 13
d_gene: NA
v_gene: TRBV10-3
abundance: NA
CDR3nt: TGTGCCATCAGTGAGTCGACTCACTACGAGCAGTACTTC
CDR3aa: CAISESTHYEQYF

j_gene: TRBJ2-5
len: 15
d_gene: NA
v_gene: TRBV6-1
abundance: NA
CDR3nt: TGTGCCAGCAGTGAACTGGCAGGAAACCAAGAGACCCAGTACTTC
CDR3aa: CASSELAGNQETQYF

j_gene: TRBJ1-6
len: 19
d_gene: TRBD1
v_gene: TRBV29-1
abundance: NA
CDR3nt: TGCAGCGTCCAAGGGGGACAGAGACCTACATTAAACTATAATTCACCCCTCCACTTT
CDR3aa: CSVQGGQRPTLNYNSPLHF

j_gene: TRBJ2-4
len: 12
d_gene: NA
v_gene: TRBV30
abundance: once
CDR3nt: TGTGCCTGGAGTGTACTAGCTAAGGTTCAGTACTTC
CDR3aa: CAWSVLAKVQYF

j_gene: TRBJ1-1
len: 13
d_gene: NA
v_gene: TRBV7-2
abundance: NA
CDR3nt: TGTGCCAGCAGCAATCAGGAGAACACTGAAGCTTTCTTT
CDR3aa: CASSNQENTEAFF

j_gene: TRBJ1-3
len: 17
d_gene: NA
v_gene: TRBV4-1
abundance: few
CDR3nt: TGCGCCAGCAGCCAAAAGAAACAGGAGCTCTCTGGAAACACCATATATTTT
CDR3aa: CASSQKKQELSGNTIYF

j_gene: TRBJ1-6
len: 16
d_gene: TRBD1
v_gene: TRBV27
abundance: large
CDR3nt: TGTGCCAGCAGTCCCGGACAGGGAACCTATAATTCACCCCTCCACTTT
CDR3aa: CASSPGQGTYNSPLHF

j_gene: TRBJ1-5
len: 14
d_gene: NA
v_gene: TRBV2
abundance: NA
CDR3nt: TGTGCCAGCAGTGTGTCAGGGGGCAATCAGCCCCAGCATTTT
CDR3aa: CASSVSGGNQPQHF

j_gene: TRBJ2-7
len: 16
d_gene: TRBD2
v_gene: TRBV4-3
abundance: NA
CDR3nt: TGCGCCAGCAGCCAAGATTTGGGGGGGGGCTCCTACGAGCAGTACTTC
CDR3aa: CASSQDLGGGSYEQYF

j_gene: TRBJ2-7
len: 14
d_gene: NA
v_gene: TRBV5-6
abundance: NA
CDR3nt: TGTGCCAGCAGCTCCATGACTGGATCCTACGAGCAGTACTTC
CDR3aa: CASSSMTGSYEQYF

j_gene: TRBJ1-2
len: 12
d_gene: NA
v_gene: TRBV19
abundance: NA
CDR3nt: TGTGCCAGTAGTATAACCGGCTATGGCTACACCTTC
CDR3aa: CASSITGYGYTF

j_gene: TRBJ2-7
len: 16
d_gene: NA
v_gene: TRBV4-2
abundance: NA
CDR3nt: TGTGCCAGCAGCCAAGAGGGGGCTAGCGGATCCTACGAGCAGTACTTC
CDR3aa: CASSQEGASGSYEQYF

j_gene: TRBJ1-2
len: 14
d_gene: TRBD1
v_gene: TRBV7-9
abundance: NA
CDR3nt: TGTGCCAGCACCCGGACAGGGTCTAACTATGGCTACACCTTC
CDR3aa: CASTRTGSNYGYTF

j_gene: TRBJ2-7
len: 15
d_gene: NA
v_gene: TRBV7-9
abundance: NA
CDR3nt: TGTGCCAGCAGCTTATCTGCAGGGGCCACCTACGAGCAGTACTTC
CDR3aa: CASSLSAGATYEQYF

j_gene: TRBJ2-3
len: 16
d_gene: NA
v_gene: TRBV5-1
abundance: NA
CDR3nt: TGCGCCAGCAGCTTGGAGGGGATGGGGCCGACAGATACGCAGTATTTT
CDR3aa: CASSLEGMGPTDTQYF

j_gene: TRBJ2-7
len: 14
d_gene: TRBD1
v_gene: TRBV19
abundance: NA
CDR3nt: TGTGCCAGTAGTACAACAGGGGGCAGGTACGAGCAGTACTTC
CDR3aa: CASSTTGGRYEQYF

j_gene: TRBJ2-3
len: 16
d_gene: TRBD2
v_gene: TRBV6-6
abundance: NA
CDR3nt: TGTGCCAGCACCCAACTAGCGGGGGGGAGCACAGATACGCAGTATTTT
CDR3aa: CASTQLAGGSTDTQYF

j_gene: TRBJ2-5
len: 15
d_gene: NA
v_gene: TRBV28
abundance: NA
CDR3nt: TGTGCCAGCAGTTTTCCGCTGAGGGTAGGAGAGACCCAGTACTTC
CDR3aa: CASSFPLRVGETQYF

j_gene: TRBJ2-1
len: 15
d_gene: TRBD2
v_gene: TRBV6-5
abundance: NA
CDR3nt: TGTGCCAGCAGTTACTCGATCCTAGCGGGGAATGAGCAGTTCTTC
CDR3aa: CASSYSILAGNEQFF

j_gene: TRBJ1-6
len: 15
d_gene: TRBD1
v_gene: TRBV18
abundance: NA
CDR3nt: TGTGCCAGCTCAACTGACAGGGTACGAAATTCACCCCTCCACTTT
CDR3aa: CASSTDRVRNSPLHF

j_gene: TRBJ1-2
len: 15
d_gene: NA
v_gene: TRBV6-6
abundance: NA
CDR3nt: TGTGCCAGCAGTACCTCGACAGATGCTAACTATGGCTACACCTTC
CDR3aa: CASSTSTDANYGYTF

j_gene: TRBJ1-5
len: 15
d_gene: NA
v_gene: TRBV25-1
abundance: NA
CDR3nt: TGTGCCAGCAGTGACGGGGACAACAGGTTGCAGCCCCAGCATTTT
CDR3aa: CASSDGDNRLQPQHF